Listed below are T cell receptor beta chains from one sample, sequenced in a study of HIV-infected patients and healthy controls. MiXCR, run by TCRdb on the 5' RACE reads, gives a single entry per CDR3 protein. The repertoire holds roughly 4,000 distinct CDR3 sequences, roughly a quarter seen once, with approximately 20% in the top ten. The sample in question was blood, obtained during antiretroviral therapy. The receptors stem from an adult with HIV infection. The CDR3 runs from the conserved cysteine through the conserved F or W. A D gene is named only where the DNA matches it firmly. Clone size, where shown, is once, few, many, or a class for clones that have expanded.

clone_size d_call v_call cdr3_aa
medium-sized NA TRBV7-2 CASSLATDTQYF
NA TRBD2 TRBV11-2 CASSLGTGGDIQYF
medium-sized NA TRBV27 CASSFTLSQPQHF
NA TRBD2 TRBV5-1 CASSFTGGPADTQYF
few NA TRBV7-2 CASTNPASPLHF
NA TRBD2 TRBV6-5 CASRRGGGPSSYEQYF
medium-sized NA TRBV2 CASGTDRPNTEAFF
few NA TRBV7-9 CASSLMQNIQYF
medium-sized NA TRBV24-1 CATRGLRTSEAFF
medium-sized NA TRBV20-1 CSARVRGEAFF
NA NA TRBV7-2 CASSLFAEGTEAFF
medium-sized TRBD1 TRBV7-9 CASSSRGATNEKLFF
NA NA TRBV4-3 CASSHETASYGYTF
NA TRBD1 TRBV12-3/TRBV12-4 CASSLTGGGWNGYTF
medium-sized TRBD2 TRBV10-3 CAISETGLDRLGGTDTQYF
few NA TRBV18 CASSPPSGPSPNEQFF
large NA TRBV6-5 CASSRVGGQPQHF
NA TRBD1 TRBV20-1 CSAAGTGFPYEQYF
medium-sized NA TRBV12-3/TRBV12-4 CASSFPGYNQPQHF
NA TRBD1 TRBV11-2 CASSSRDRRNSPLHF
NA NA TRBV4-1 CASSQATQVTGELFF
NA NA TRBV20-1 CSARWPGREVLQGYTF
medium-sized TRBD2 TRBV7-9 CASSYSGGPGEQFF
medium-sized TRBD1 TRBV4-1 CASTDRGHEQFF
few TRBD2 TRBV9 CASSVLAGPTDTQYF
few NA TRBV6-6 CASSYSTRRGGGELFF
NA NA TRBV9 CASSGQGGGEQYF
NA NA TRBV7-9 CASSLVGGSANTGELFF
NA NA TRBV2 CASSAAGANQPQHF
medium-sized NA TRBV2 CASSEALWGTTDTQYF
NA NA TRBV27 CASPISNQPQHF
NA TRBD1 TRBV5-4 CASGTESYEQYF
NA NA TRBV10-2 CASSENRESSEQYF
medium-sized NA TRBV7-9 CASSSSRAAYEQYF
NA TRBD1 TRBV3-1 CASSQTDRVGTEAFF
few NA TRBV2 CASNRDSNQPQHF
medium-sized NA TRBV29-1 CSVGTDANSPLHF
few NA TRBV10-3 CAISERVTNEKLFF
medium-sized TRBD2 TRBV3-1 CASSPPTSGGNEQFF
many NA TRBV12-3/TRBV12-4 CASSFRDRSSSDTIYF
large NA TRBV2 CASSGDSPLHF
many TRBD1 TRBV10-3 CAISESDRGSTEAFF
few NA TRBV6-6 CASKRDYEQYF
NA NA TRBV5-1 CASSLLGGSYEQYF
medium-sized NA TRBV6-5 CASSYGTGIGELFF
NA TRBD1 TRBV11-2 CASSLGDRARSANYGYTF
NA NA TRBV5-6 CASSLGPTSGNEKLFF
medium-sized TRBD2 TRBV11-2 CASLRLAGPTAGVGELFF
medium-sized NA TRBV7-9 CASSRETQYF
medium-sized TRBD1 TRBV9 CASSVQDRPEAFF
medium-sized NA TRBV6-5 CASSYDQANTEAFF
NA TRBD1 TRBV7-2 CASSSNRGNGQPKHF
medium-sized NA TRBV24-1 CATSDSGPGPQHF